This T cell receptor (beta chain) came from a study of T cell responses to AZD1222 COVID-19 vaccine. General observations from the study: A rise in Spike-specific TCR breadth and depth followed two AZD1222 doses. The reported proportion of spike-specific TCRs targeting unmutated variant regions was nearly half.

Clones were read by immunoSEQ multiplex PCR, and TCRdb kept only the in-frame ones, dropping some. The table has about 78,000 clones, roughly 80% seen once. The CDR3 totals 15 residues. Germline CDR1 reads LGHDT; CDR2 reads YNNKEL (reference sequence). With 0 bases removed from V and 0 bases from J, the gap between germline ends came to 6 bases. This clone turned up a few times. Its antigen is as yet unknown. The sample was peripheral blood, taken on day 0 of AZD1222 vaccination. This receptor was taken from an adult in good health. The V and J genes are TRBV3-1 (or the pseudogene TRBV3-2) and TRBJ1-3; D is unresolved. CDR3 loop: CASSQDSHSGNTIYF. CDR3 nucleotides: TGTGCCAGCAGCCAAGATTCCCACTCTGGAAACACCATATATTTT.